A single sample is the source of the 19 T cell receptor beta chains below, sequenced in a study of T cell repertoires in cytomegalovirus infection. TCRdb re-derived calls from the reads in MiXCR, one entry per CDR3 protein. The table includes approximately 750,000 distinct CDR3 sequences, roughly 36% detected once. Sequenced: PBMCs. These receptors were obtained from a human donor in good health (CMV status not recorded). Some clones in this sample may be carry-over from other donors' samples.

V gene TRBV20-1 combines with J gene TRBJ2-7, with 8 bases fitting TRBD2. Trimming at V came to 0 bases and at J to 0 bases, leaving 4 bases not matched to a gene. This CDR3 is built from 15 residues. Per germline, CDR1 DFQATT and CDR2 SNEGSKA (reference sequence). The CDR3 sequence: CSAREERGRSYEQYF. CDR3 bases: TGCAGTGCTAGAGAGGAGCGGGGGCGCTCCTACGAGCAGTACTTC.

This clonotype was counted between two and nine times. V is TRBV9 and J is TRBJ2-5; 11 positions match TRBD2. Germline V CDR1 and CDR2: SGDLS, YYNGEE. The CDR3 contains 16 residues. Losses at the gene ends were 4 bases for V and 0 bases for J; bases not matched to a gene: 5. DNA for the CDR3: TGTGCCAGCAGCTCTCGACTAGCGGGGTACCAAGAGACCCAGTACTTC. Amino acids: CASSSRLAGYQETQYF. The full variable domain, its missing parts supplied by reference TRBV9 and TRBJ2-5, is DSGVTQTPKHLITATGQRVTLRCSPRSGDLSVYWYQQSLDQGLQFLIQYYNGEERAKGNILERFSAQQFPDLHSELNLSSLELGDSALYFCASSSRLAGYQETQYFGPGTRLLVL.

At least ten counts were recorded for this clonotype. The chain recombines TRBV7-2 with TRBJ1-2; D call uncertain. The CDR3 spans 16 residues. Per germline, CDR1 SGHTA and CDR2 FQGNSA. Trimming removed 1 base from V and 4 bases from J, with 16 bases in between. CDR3 bases: TGTGCCAGCAGCTTAGTTACGGCGGGGTGGACCTATGGCTACACCTTC. This encodes CASSLVTAGWTYGYTF.

This clonotype has more than one count but fewer than ten. CDR3 in amino acids: CASGERHGETQYF. The CDR3 DNA sequence: TGTGCCAGCGGAGAGAGACATGGGGAGACCCAGTACTTC. The chain employs TRBV7-8 and TRBJ2-5, with no clear D. Germline lookup yields CDR1 SGHVS and CDR2 FQNEAQ. Trimming took off 8 bases at V and 5 bases at J, with 15 bases between the two ends. The CDR3 runs 13 residues.

The chain is built from TRBV12-3 or TRBV12-4 and TRBJ2-1; TRBD2 aligns across 7 bases. The CDR3 is 15 amino acids. The J segment lost 12 bases and the V segment lost 2 bases, leaving 13 bases of the junction unmatched. CDR3 in amino acids: CASSLRQPSGGGQFF. CDR3 coding DNA: TGTGCCAGCAGTTTACGGCAGCCTAGCGGAGGCGGGCAGTTCTTC.

This chain connects TRBV7-8 to TRBJ1-2; 10 nucleotides line up with TRBD1. CDR1 is SGHVS, CDR2 FQNEAQ, per germline. The CDR3 loop spans 14 amino acids. Trimming cost V 5 bases and J 8 bases; bases outside gene matches: 8. The DNA of the CDR3 is TGTGCCAGCAGCCCGGGACAGGGGTTTTGGGGCTACACCTTC. It codes for CASSPGQGFWGYTF.

This clonotype was seen a handful of times. The rearrangement joins TRBV7-2 to TRBJ2-2; D could derive from TRBD1 or TRBD2 (5 bases each). The CDR3 totals 17 residues. V was cut by 5 bases and J by 4 bases, with 20 bases left in between. CDR1 is SGHTA and CDR2 is FQGNSA in the germline V gene. The CDR3 here is CASSPAGRGTGTGELFF. CDR3 bases: TGTGCCAGCAGCCCGGCGGGTAGGGGTACGGGCACCGGGGAGCTGTTTTTT.

This chain uses TRBV19 with TRBJ2-1; D perhaps matches TRBD1 (6 bases). The germline V gene encodes CDR1 LNHDA and CDR2 SQIVND (reference sequence). The CDR3 contains 14 residues. Trimming cost V 3 bases and J 8 bases, with 14 bases left between them. In nucleotides, the CDR3 is TGTGCCAGTAGTATCGTATTGGGGGCCCATGAGCAGTTCTTC. As protein: CASSIVLGAHEQFF.

The genes are TRBV9 and TRBJ1-6; D is uncertain. Trimming took off 0 bases at V and 7 bases at J, with 11 bases between the two ends. CDR1 SGDLS and CDR2 YYNGEE come from the germline V gene. The CDR3 has 15 residues. In DNA, the CDR3 is TGTGCCAGCAGCGTAGACCCCTTGTGGAATTCACCCCTCCACTTT. Protein product: CASSVDPLWNSPLHF.

V gene TRBV20-1 combines with J gene TRBJ1-1; D remains ambiguous. The CDR3 runs 16 residues. Trimming shortened V by 0 bases and J by 1 base, and 15 bases separated the two germline ends. CDR1 is DFQATT and CDR2 is SNEGSKA in the germline V gene (reference sequence). The CDR3 sequence is CSARDRSSTRNTEAFF. In DNA, the CDR3 is TGCAGTGCTAGAGATCGGTCTTCGACACGGAACACTGAAGCTTTCTTT.

Concerning this clonotype: Mismatch with germline at one junction end may stem from a read error. V usage is TRBV5-1 and J usage is TRBJ2-7, with 8 bases matching TRBD1. Per germline, CDR1 SGHRS and CDR2 YFSETQ. CDR3 size: 14 residues. Here the CDR3 reads CASSFGQGGNEKYF. CDR3 nucleotides: TGCGCCAGCAGCTTCGGACAGGGCGGGAACGAGAAGTACTTC. The full variable domain, its missing parts supplied by reference TRBV5-1 and TRBJ2-7, is KAGVTQTPRYLIKTRGQQVTLSCSPISGHRSVSWYQQTPGQGLQFLFEYFSETQRNKGNFPGRFSGRQFSNSRSEMNVSTLELGDSALYLCASSFGQGGNEKYFGPGTRLTVT.

This clonotype has a count of ten or more. The rearrangement uses TRBV7-2 and TRBJ1-2; D not resolved. V lost 1 base to trimming and J lost 8 bases, with 8 bases between them. Germline CDR1 SGHTA, CDR2 FQGNSA. This CDR3 is 12 amino acids long. The CDR3 coding sequence is TGTGCCAGCAGCTTAGGATCTGGCGGCTACACCTTC. This codes for CASSLGSGGYTF.

This chain joins TRBV27 and TRBJ2-1; D is ambiguous. The CDR3 consists of 15 residues. Germline lookup yields CDR1 MNHEY and CDR2 SMNVEV (reference sequence). V was shortened by 4 bases and J by 1 base, with 11 bases between the two germline ends. As DNA, the CDR3 is TGTGCCAGCAGTTCAAACCCCGGATCCTACAATGAGCAGTTCTTC. It encodes CASSSNPGSYNEQFF.

This clonotype was observed at least ten times. V gene TRBV4-1 combines with J gene TRBJ1-2; the match to TRBD1 covers 9 bases. After removal of 3 bases from V and 5 bases from J, the junction contained 4 bases not matched to a gene. CDR1 is MGHRA and CDR2 is YSYEKL in the germline V gene. This CDR3 comprises 14 residues. CDR3 sequence (DNA): TGCGCCAGCAGCCAGGCTGGGACAGGGTATGGCTACACCTTC. This codes for CASSQAGTGYGYTF.

The V call is TRBV29-1, the J call TRBJ2-3; D perhaps matches TRBD2 (5 bases). V dropped 8 bases and J dropped 1 base, with 10 bases sitting between them. In germline, CDR1 is SQVTM, CDR2 ANQGSEA. This CDR3 comprises 12 residues. CDR3 residues: CSLGRGTDTQYF. The CDR3 region has the DNA TGCAGCCTAGGGAGAGGCACAGATACGCAGTATTTT.

This clonotype was counted only a few times. The chain joins TRBV12-3 or TRBV12-4 to TRBJ2-1, with TRBD1 as a possible D gene (5 bases). The CDR3 is made up of 14 amino acids. With 5 bases removed from V and 4 bases from J, the gap between germline ends came to 12 bases. CDR3 region: CASSQRRQYNEQFF. DNA of the CDR3: TGTGCCAGCAGTCAGCGCCGACAGTACAATGAGCAGTTCTTC.

This sequence joins TRBV4-1 and TRBJ1-5; 9 bases fit TRBD1. Looked up from germline, CDR1 is MGHRA and CDR2 is YSYEKL. The trim removed 0 bases at V and 4 bases at J, leaving 7 bases unmatched. This CDR3 is 17 amino acids long. The CDR3 nucleotides read TGCGCCAGCAGCCAAGAAAGGACAGGGGTAGGGAATCAGCCCCAGCATTTT. It yields the protein CASSQERTGVGNQPQHF.

This clonotype was detected many times. This chain connects TRBV12-3 or TRBV12-4 to TRBJ2-3; no firm D call. The CDR3 runs 14 residues. V lost 8 bases and J 4 bases, leaving 16 bases between the germline ends. CDR3 in amino acids: CASAGEIRPDTQYF. The CDR3 DNA is TGTGCCAGCGCTGGGGAAATCCGCCCAGATACGCAGTATTTT.

The CDR3 bases are TGTGCCAGCACTCTGGGGGGGGGGCGAGCCAAAAACATTCAGTACTTC. Translating it yields CASTLGGGRAKNIQYF. This rearrangement joins TRBV28 to TRBJ2-4; TRBD2 is a possible D gene (7 bases). With 7 bases removed from V and 0 bases from J, the gap between germline ends came to 16 bases. The CDR3 is made up of 16 amino acids. Germline lookup yields CDR1 MDHEN and CDR2 SYDVKM.